The clone carrying this T cell receptor beta chain was counted many times. Its antigen remains unidentified. CDR1 is DFQATT and CDR2 is SNEGSKA in the germline V gene (reference sequence). The CDR3 has 14 amino acids. The V and J ends lost 2 bases and 7 bases respectively, with 14 bases between them. There were 850,000 to 1,000,000 CD4+ or CD8+ T cells used in the sorted libraries. These data originate in a study of neurological immune-mediated disorders. The cDNA was generated by 5'RACE with 10-nucleotide random UMIs. TCRdb re-analysed the 5' RACE reads in MiXCR, keeping a single row per CDR3 protein. The sample has just under 40,000 distinct CDR3 sequences, 7% to 8.5% seen once; the top ten hold around 5%. Study conclusions and caveats: Subjects shared no identical expanded-clone CDR3 amino acid sequences, suggesting private TCR-beta repertoires in all groups.

This chain links TRBV20-1 with TRBJ1-4; a possible D gene is TRBD1 (5 bases). The sequence was collected from a man in his fifties or sixties in good health. Input material: CD4+ T cells from blood. The CDR3 here is CSARSGGKGEKLFF. The DNA of the CDR3 is TGCAGTGCTAGATCGGGGGGAAAGGGTGAAAAACTGTTTTTT.